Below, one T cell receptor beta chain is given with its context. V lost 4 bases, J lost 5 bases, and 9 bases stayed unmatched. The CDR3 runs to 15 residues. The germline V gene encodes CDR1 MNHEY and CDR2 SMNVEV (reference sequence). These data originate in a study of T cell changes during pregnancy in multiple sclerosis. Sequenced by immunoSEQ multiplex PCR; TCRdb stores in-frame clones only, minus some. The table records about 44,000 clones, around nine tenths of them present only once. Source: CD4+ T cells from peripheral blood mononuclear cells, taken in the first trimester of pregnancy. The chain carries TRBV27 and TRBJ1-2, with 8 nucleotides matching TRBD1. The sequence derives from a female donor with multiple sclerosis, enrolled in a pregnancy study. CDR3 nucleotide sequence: TGTGCCAGCAGTTACCCCGGGACAGGTTCTTATGGCTACACCTTC. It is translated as CASSYPGTGSYGYTF.